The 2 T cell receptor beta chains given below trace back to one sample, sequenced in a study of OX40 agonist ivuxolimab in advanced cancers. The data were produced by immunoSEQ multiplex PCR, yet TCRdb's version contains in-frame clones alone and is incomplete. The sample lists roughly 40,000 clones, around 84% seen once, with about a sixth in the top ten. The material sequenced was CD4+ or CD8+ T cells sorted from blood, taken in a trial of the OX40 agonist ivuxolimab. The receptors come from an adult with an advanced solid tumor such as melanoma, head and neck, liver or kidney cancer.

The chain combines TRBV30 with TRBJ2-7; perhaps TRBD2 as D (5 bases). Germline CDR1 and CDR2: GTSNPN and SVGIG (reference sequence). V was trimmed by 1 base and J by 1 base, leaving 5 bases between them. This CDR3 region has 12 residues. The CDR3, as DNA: TGTGCCTGGAGTGGGGAGTCCTACGAGCAGTACTTC. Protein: CAWSGESYEQYF.

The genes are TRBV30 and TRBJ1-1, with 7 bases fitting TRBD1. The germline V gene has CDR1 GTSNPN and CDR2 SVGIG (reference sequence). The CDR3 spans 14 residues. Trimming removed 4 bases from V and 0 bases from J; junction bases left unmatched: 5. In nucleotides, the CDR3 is TGTGCCTGGATTAGGGACAGCATGAACACTGAAGCTTTCTTT. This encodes CAWIRDSMNTEAFF.